This T cell receptor (beta chain) was identified during a study of Ad26.COV2.S vaccination and SARS-CoV-2 variants. Sequenced by immunoSEQ multiplex PCR; TCRdb stores in-frame clones only, minus some. Seen here are roughly 700,000 clones, more than 80% observed once, and the top ten hold approximately 1.5%. Trimming cost V 4 bases and J 3 bases, with 11 bases left between them. Germline V gene lookup returns CDR1 SGHDN and CDR2 FVKESK. This CDR3 has 14 amino acids. The treatment denotes: some 20 received Ad26.COV2.S at low or high dose, single or two shots; roughly five received placebo; per-sample allocation not given. Sampling was performed 63 days after the first vaccine or placebo injection.

The clonotype comes from a person aged 18-60 years who received the Ad26.COV2.S COVID-19 vaccine or a placebo. Sequencing used peripheral blood, obtained in a trial of Ad26.COV2.S vaccine versus placebo. The V and J genes are TRBV14 and TRBJ2-3; the D is unclear. The CDR3 bases are TGTGCCAGCAGCCCGAACCGGGTAACAGATACGCAGTATTTT. Translation gives CASSPNRVTDTQYF.